This is a list of T cell receptor beta chains from one sample in a study of T cell changes during pregnancy in multiple sclerosis. The table came from immunoSEQ multiplex PCR; TCRdb's copy has only in-frame clones and leaves some out. The sample contains about 100,000 clones, about 90% of which appear only once. Sequencing was performed on peripheral blood, taken after pregnancy. All receptors derive from a female donor with multiple sclerosis, enrolled in a pregnancy study. The CDR3 runs from the conserved cysteine through the conserved F or W. The D gene is left open where the match is weak. Part of the rows lack a size; the others show once, few, many or a class for expanded clones.

>TRBD2|TRBV5-1|TRBJ2-1|.
TGCGCCAGCAAGCTAGCGGGGGCCGCGAATGAGCAGTTCTTC
CASKLAGAANEQFF
>.|TRBV4-3|TRBJ2-6|.
TGCGCCAGCAGCCAAGAATCCCGATTGGCGGTGTACTCTGGGGCCAACGTCCTGACTTTC
CASSQESRLAVYSGANVLTF
>TRBD1|TRBV18|TRBJ2-7|.
TGTGCCAGCTCACGACAGGGCTCACTGACAGAGCTGTACTTC
CASSRQGSLTELYF
>TRBD1|TRBV30|TRBJ2-5|.
TGTGCCTGCGGACAGGGCCGGGAGACCCAGTACTTC
CACGQGRETQYF
>TRBD2|TRBV2|TRBJ2-4|.
TGTGCCAGCAAGACAACTAGCGGGCCGGGCGACATTCAGTACTTC
CASKTTSGPGDIQYF
>.|TRBV12-5|TRBJ2-2|.
TGTGCTAGTGGTAAAATTTTCTCGAACACCGGGGAGCTGTTTTTT
CASGKIFSNTGELFF
>.|TRBV7-3|TRBJ2-6|.
TGTGCCAGCAGCCCCGAGATGTTAAACTCTGGGGCCAACGTCCTGACTTTC
CASSPEMLNSGANVLTF
>.|TRBV19|TRBJ1-1|.
TGTGCCAGTAGTATAGTTGTGAGGACTGAAGCTTTCTTT
CASSIVVRTEAFF
>TRBD1|TRBV5-1|TRBJ1-3|.
TGCGCCAGCAGCTCGGGACAGAACTCTGGAAACACCATATATTTT
CASSSGQNSGNTIYF
>.|TRBV11-2|TRBJ1-1|once
TGTGCCAGCAGCCCCAATCGCGGGGGGGGCCTCACTGAAGCTTTCTTT
CASSPNRGGGLTEAFF
>TRBD2|TRBV19|TRBJ2-1|.
TGTGCCAGTAGTAGGGGGACTAGCGGGACCGGCTCCTACAATGAGCAGTTCTTC
CASSRGTSGTGSYNEQFF
>TRBD1|TRBV27|TRBJ2-2|.
TGTGCCAGCAAAGACAGGGGCACCGGGGAGCTGTTTTTT
CASKDRGTGELFF
>.|TRBV25-1|TRBJ2-2|.
TGTGCCAGCAGTCAACGGGGTACCGGGGAGCTGTTTTTT
CASSQRGTGELFF
>TRBD1|TRBV2|TRBJ1-4|.
TGTGCCAGTACTAAGGGGGACAGGGGCCATGCAACTAATGAAAAACTGTTTTTT
CASTKGDRGHATNEKLFF
>TRBD1|TRBV5-4|TRBJ2-1|.
TGTGCCAGCAGCCCGGACAGGGTCGATGAGCAGTTCTTC
CASSPDRVDEQFF
>TRBD2|TRBV7-9|TRBJ2-1|.
TGTGCCAGCAGCTCGGCGGGAGGGGAAACCTACAATGAGCAGTTCTTC
CASSSAGGETYNEQFF
>TRBD2|TRBV7-2|TRBJ2-1|.
TGTGCCAGCAGCTTAGGTAGCGGGAATTACAATGAGCAGTTCTTC
CASSLGSGNYNEQFF
>.|TRBV5-6|TRBJ1-2|once
TGTGCCAGCAGCTTGGACAGCTTGATCTATGGCTACACCTTC
CASSLDSLIYGYTF
>.|TRBV30|TRBJ2-7|.
TGTGCCTGGAGTGTCTCAGGATCGGGAGAGCAGTACTTC
CAWSVSGSGEQYF
>TRBD1|TRBV5-8|TRBJ2-7|once
TGTGCCAGCAGCAAGGGACCGGGACAGGCCTACGAGCAGTACTTC
CASSKGPGQAYEQYF
>TRBD1|TRBV6-1|TRBJ2-7|.
TGTGCCAGCAAGCCGGGACAGGGGGCGGATGAGCAGTACTTC
CASKPGQGADEQYF
>.|TRBV6-5|TRBJ1-2|.
TGTGCCAGCAGCCCCGCCGGAGGCGGGGGGTCTGGCTACACCTTC
CASSPAGGGGSGYTF
>.|TRBV28|TRBJ1-2|.
TGTGCCAGCAGTTTATTTTCCAGGGGTGTCGGCTATGGCTACACCTTC
CASSLFSRGVGYGYTF
>TRBD1|TRBV9|TRBJ1-5|.
TGTGCCAGCAGCGTACACTCTCGGACAGGGGGTTGCAATCAGCCCCAGCATTTT
CASSVHSRTGGCNQPQHF
>.|TRBV6-5|TRBJ1-5|.
TGTGCCAGCTGTCTTTCCCTAAATCAGCCCCAGCATTTT
CASCLSLNQPQHF
>TRBD1|TRBV4-2|TRBJ1-1|few
TGTGCCAGCAGCCAAGGAACAGGGGAGAGTGAAGCTTTCTTT
CASSQGTGESEAFF
>.|TRBV29-1|TRBJ2-7|once
TGCAGCGTTGCGCGGAGGATATCCTACGAGCAGTACTTC
CSVARRISYEQYF
>TRBD2|TRBV28|TRBJ2-3|.
TGTGCCAGCTCGAGGACTAGTCCCCACACAGATACGCAGTATTTT
CASSRTSPHTDTQYF
>TRBD1|TRBV9|TRBJ1-2|.
TGTGCCAGCAGTGAGAGACAGGGCCGGGGTGGCTACACCTTC
CASSERQGRGGYTF
>TRBD1|TRBV5-1|TRBJ1-3|.
TGCGCCAGCAGCTTGGAGGGACAGTCTTCAAAAAACACCATATATTTT
CASSLEGQSSKNTIYF
>TRBD2|TRBV5-1|TRBJ2-7|.
TGCGCCAGCAGCTTGACACTAGCGGGAGTCTACGAGCAGTACTTC
CASSLTLAGVYEQYF